The rows below give T cell receptor beta chains drawn from one sample of a study of beta chain features in type 1 diabetes. Assay: immunoSEQ multiplex PCR; the TCRdb copy retains only in-frame clones and omits some. The profile covers about half a million clones, with around 30% appearing a single time and around 0.065% taken by the ten largest. Material: naive CD4+ T cells from blood. These TCRs come from a man younger than 35 in good health. Each CDR3 is given with its conserved first and last residue. The D gene is left open where the match is weak. Clone size is stated in some rows and not others, as once, few, many or a class when expanded.

J,V,D,size,CDR3,DNA
TRBJ2-5,TRBV5-6,.,.,CASSYPGRAETQYF,TGTGCCAGCAGCTACCCAGGCCGAGCCGAGACCCAGTACTTC
TRBJ2-5,TRBV6-5,TRBD2,.,CASRTSGRETQYF,TGTGCCAGCCGAACTAGCGGGAGGGAGACCCAGTACTTC
TRBJ2-7,TRBV7-9,.,few,CASSPEEGSVVEQYF,TGTGCCAGCAGCCCTGAGGAGGGTTCAGTTGTGGAGCAGTACTTC
TRBJ2-3,TRBV6-5,TRBD2,.,CASSPLAGGTDTQYF,TGTGCCAGCAGCCCCTTGGCGGGAGGAACAGATACGCAGTATTTT
TRBJ2-7,TRBV5-1,TRBD1,.,CASSLKVGQGDHEQYF,TGCGCCAGCAGCTTGAAGGTCGGACAGGGAGATCACGAGCAGTACTTC
TRBJ2-5,TRBV6-1,.,.,CASSAGVVETQYF,TGTGCCAGCAGCGCAGGTGTGGTAGAGACCCAGTACTTC
TRBJ2-1,TRBV19,TRBD2,.,CASSNSGRTGNEQFF,TGTGCCAGTAGTAATAGCGGGAGAACGGGGAATGAGCAGTTCTTC
TRBJ2-3,TRBV5-1,.,.,CASSFAGITDTQYF,TGCGCCAGCAGCTTCGCAGGGATTACAGATACGCAGTATTTT
TRBJ2-7,TRBV7-9,TRBD1,few,CASSRPIPTGDSYEQYF,TGTGCCAGCAGCCGTCCTATACCAACAGGGGATTCCTACGAGCAGTACTTC
TRBJ2-7,TRBV9,TRBD2,.,CASSSPSGRAGEQYF,TGTGCCAGCAGCTCCCCTAGCGGGAGGGCCGGTGAGCAGTACTTC
TRBJ2-2,TRBV2,TRBD2,few,CASSVLAGARGELFF,TGTGCCAGCAGTGTTCTAGCGGGAGCCAGAGGGGAGCTGTTTTTT
TRBJ2-3,TRBV29-1,.,few,CTYAGAEGDTDTQYF,TGCACCTATGCGGGGGCGGAAGGAGACACAGATACGCAGTATTTT
TRBJ2-3,TRBV19,TRBD2,few,CASSQREGRTDTQYF,TGTGCCAGTAGTCAGCGGGAGGGCCGCACAGATACGCAGTATTTT
TRBJ2-7,TRBV28,.,.,CASTSGYRDYEQYF,TGTGCCAGCACAAGTGGTTACAGAGACTACGAGCAGTACTTC
TRBJ2-7,TRBV18,.,.,CASSPQGFYEQYF,TGTGCCAGCTCACCTCAGGGATTTTACGAGCAGTACTTC
TRBJ1-1,TRBV6-6,.,few,CASSRGTQSSGTEAFF,TGTGCCAGCAGTCGAGGGACTCAATCATCGGGCACTGAAGCTTTCTTT
TRBJ2-2,TRBV29-1,.,.,CSVAGVQTGELFF,TGCAGCGTAGCCGGCGTTCAAACCGGGGAGCTGTTTTTT
TRBJ1-1,TRBV29-1,.,.,CSVSSKLRSTEAFF,TGCAGCGTTTCCTCAAAACTCAGGAGTACTGAAGCTTTCTTT
TRBJ1-1,TRBV30,TRBD1,.,CAWRESTGKGNTEAFF,TGTGCCTGGAGAGAATCGACAGGGAAAGGAAACACTGAAGCTTTCTTT
TRBJ2-6,TRBV5-1,TRBD2,few,CASSLAPSGTSGANVLTF,TGCGCCAGCAGCTTGGCCCCTAGCGGAACCTCTGGGGCCAACGTCCTGACTTTC
TRBJ1-1,TRBV2,.,.,CASRFGTANTEAFF,TGTGCCAGCAGATTCGGGACGGCGAACACTGAAGCTTTCTTT
TRBJ2-1,TRBV14,TRBD2,.,CASSRAGGSLFNEQFF,TGTGCCAGCAGCCGAGCCGGCGGGAGTCTTTTCAATGAGCAGTTCTTC
TRBJ2-5,TRBV5-1,.,few,CASSFTGQETQYF,TGCGCCAGCAGCTTCACAGGACAAGAGACCCAGTACTTC